The clone carrying this T cell receptor (beta chain) has at least ten counts. Its antigen remains unidentified. Within a library made for alpha chains, this beta chain is off target, and its count is uninformative. Time point indicated: sample taken at primary tumor resection. Whole RNA was taken from tumor, nontumor lung or frozen PBMC; it was then sequenced unsorted. The sample is drawn from a study of spatial heterogeneity in lung cancer. Study conclusions and caveats: Numbers of ubiquitous and regional expanded TCRs tracked ubiquitous and regional nonsynonymous mutation counts, respectively. Tumors with more nonsynonymous mutations had more expanded intratumoral alpha and beta TCRs.

All TCR cDNA molecules were individually tagged with a unique molecular identifier. Each CDR3 protein is one row after TCRdb ran MiXCR on the 5' RACE reads. The sample records 18,000 or so distinct CDR3 sequences, roughly 5.8% being singletons. Source: lung tumor tissue, taken at surgery. This TCR was sampled from a female donor with early-stage non-small cell lung cancer.

The CDR3 reads CSAPILYLPNQPQHF. The CDR3 DNA reads as TGCAGTGCTCCGATTCTTTACCTCCCCAATCAGCCCCAGCATTTT. V usage is TRBV20-1 and J usage is TRBJ1-5; D is unresolved. From germline, CDR1 is DFQATT and CDR2 SNEGSKA (reference sequence). The V end was cut by 5 bases, the J end by 3 bases, with 17 bases between. This CDR3 spans 15 amino acids.